These 19 T cell receptor beta chains were sequenced from one sample in a study of T-cell reconstitution after alpha-beta-depleted transplantation in children. Construction of the TCRbeta library involved unique molecular identifiers. Each CDR3 protein gets one entry after TCRdb re-called the PCR reads with MiXCR. The repertoire has over 550,000 distinct CDR3 sequences, about 11% of them found once; the top ten carry about 4%. Sequencing was performed on PBMCs from the stem cell graft donor, taken from the stem cell graft. The receptors were gathered from a human donor who donated a stem cell graft to a child with acute myeloid leukemia.

The chain carries TRBV5-4 and TRBJ2-1; 14 bases map to TRBD2. CDR1 SGHNT and CDR2 YYREEE come from the germline V gene (reference sequence). V dropped 0 bases and J dropped 7; count of bases not matched to a gene: 3. CDR3 length equals 16 residues. This CDR3 is CASSLGTSGRSNEQFF. The CDR3 DNA follows: TGTGCCAGCAGCTTGGGGACTAGCGGGAGGAGTAATGAGCAGTTCTTC. The full variable domain, its missing parts supplied by reference TRBV5-4 and TRBJ2-1, is ETGVTQSPTHLIKTRGQQVTLRCSSQSGHNTVSWYQQALGQGPQFIFQYYREEENGRGNFPPRFSGLQFPNYSSELNVNALELDDSALYLCASSLGTSGRSNEQFFGPGTRLTVL.

In this sample, this clonotype turned up many times. The rearrangement links TRBV12-3 or TRBV12-4 to TRBJ2-7; weak D call: TRBD1 (6 bases). V lost 6 bases, J lost 0 bases, and 12 bases lay in between. This CDR3 contains 14 residues. CDR3 sequence: CASRQTGFSYEQYF. CDR3 bases: TGTGCCAGCAGACAGACAGGTTTCTCCTACGAGCAGTACTTC.

This clonotype was counted between two and nine times. In DNA form, the CDR3 reads TGTGCCAGCAGCCAAGAAGGGGCTAGCGGGAGATCTCGTTGGGGTGAGCAGTTCTTC. It is translated as CASSQEGASGRSRWGEQFF. V and J are TRBV14 and TRBJ2-1; 10 nucleotides line up with TRBD2. V shed 0 bases and J 9 bases; nucleotides not matched to a gene: 17. Germline V CDR1 and CDR2: SGHDN, FVKESK. This CDR3 spans 19 amino acids.

This clonotype was found a few times. J is TRBJ2-1 and V is TRBV5-1; 12 positions agree with TRBD2. V lost 3 bases, J lost 6 bases, and 7 bases stayed unmatched. Germline CDR1 and CDR2: SGHRS and YFSETQ. The CDR3 spans 16 residues. CDR3 sequence (DNA): TGCGCCAGCAGCTCACTGGGACTAGCGGGTACCAATGAGCAGTTCTTC. This encodes CASSSLGLAGTNEQFF.

The J gene is TRBJ2-1, the V gene TRBV20-1, with 11 bases aligning to TRBD2. The CDR3 sequence is 15 residues long. From germline, CDR1 is DFQATT and CDR2 SNEGSKA (reference sequence). V lost 6 bases, J lost 9 bases, and 13 bases stayed unmatched. The CDR3 loop reads CSAPLLAGVLGEQFF. The CDR3 DNA is TGCAGTGCCCCACTACTAGCGGGAGTGTTGGGTGAGCAGTTCTTC.

This clonotype has a handful of counts. This rearrangement joins TRBV6-1 to TRBJ2-5, with 9 bases aligning to TRBD2. V lost 4 bases to trimming and J lost 2 bases; unmatched junction nucleotides: 8. Germline lookup yields CDR1 MNHNS and CDR2 SASEGT. The CDR3 sequence is 16 residues long. The CDR3 spells CASSGGAGGTQETQYF. In DNA, the CDR3 is TGTGCCAGCAGTGGAGGGGCGGGAGGGACGCAAGAGACCCAGTACTTC.

The chain uses TRBV2 and TRBJ2-6; D might be TRBD1 or TRBD2, each matching 5 bases. The CDR3 has 16 amino acids. Trimming shortened V by 3 bases and J by 2 bases, and 11 bases separated the two germline ends. Germline V gene sequence: CDR1 SNHLY, CDR2 FYNNEI. CDR3 residues: CASSEGPGTGANVLTF. Written as DNA, the CDR3 is TGTGCCAGCAGTGAGGGACCAGGGACTGGGGCCAACGTCCTGACTTTC.

The chain couples TRBV19 to TRBJ1-1; D possibly corresponds to TRBD1 (5 bases). The V and J ends lost 3 bases and 1 base respectively, with 12 bases between them. The CDR3 length is 15 residues. CDR1 LNHDA and CDR2 SQIVND come from the germline V gene (reference sequence). The DNA for the CDR3 is TGTGCCAGTAGTATTGCGGGGGTACAGAACACTGAAGCTTTCTTT. This translates into CASSIAGVQNTEAFF.

This clonotype appeared many times. This chain uses TRBV12-3 or TRBV12-4 with TRBJ2-5; 8 bases are a match to TRBD1. With V trimmed by 5 bases and J by 5 bases, 10 bases remained unmatched. CDR3 size: 15 residues. Here the CDR3 DNA reads TGTGCCAGCAGTCCACGGACAGGGTCGTCGGAGACCCAGTACTTC. As protein: CASSPRTGSSETQYF.

This clonotype has more than one count but fewer than ten. V gene TRBV6-1 combines with J gene TRBJ2-2, with 10 bases aligning to TRBD2. V lost 5 bases, J lost 4 bases, and 4 bases stayed unmatched. In germline, CDR1 is MNHNS, CDR2 SASEGT. This CDR3 contains 15 residues. The CDR3 loop reads CASSLSGGVTGELFF. The CDR3 bases are TGTGCCAGCAGTCTCAGCGGGGGGGTCACCGGGGAGCTGTTTTTT.

V and J are TRBV20-1 and TRBJ2-7, with D perhaps matching TRBD1 (6 bases). Trimming took 5 bases from V and 1 from J, leaving 18 bases between them. This CDR3 is 15 amino acids long. From germline, CDR1 is DFQATT and CDR2 SNEGSKA (reference sequence). CDR3 protein: CSAWHRALTSYEQYF. DNA of the CDR3: TGCAGTGCTTGGCACAGGGCCTTGACGTCCTACGAGCAGTACTTC.

This clonotype turned up a few times. The rearrangement joins TRBV20-1 to TRBJ2-5, with 9 positions matching TRBD2. The germline V gene has CDR1 DFQATT and CDR2 SNEGSKA (reference sequence). The J segment lost 2 bases and the V segment lost 0 bases, leaving 10 bases of the junction unmatched. The CDR3 runs to 17 residues. CDR3 amino acids: CSARDRLTSGFQETQYF. Written as DNA, the CDR3 is TGCAGTGCTAGAGATCGACTAACTAGCGGGTTTCAAGAGACCCAGTACTTC.

The chain has TRBV5-1 and TRBJ2-2; TRBD1 aligns across 7 bases. This CDR3 has 15 residues. V was pared by 4 bases and J by 4 bases, with 7 bases of the junction left unmatched. Germline CDR1 SGHRS, CDR2 YFSETQ. The CDR3 reads CASSNQGVGTGELFF. The CDR3 nucleotides read TGCGCCAGCAGCAATCAGGGGGTCGGCACCGGGGAGCTGTTTTTT.

This clonotype was counted many times. The chain employs TRBV5-5 and TRBJ2-1; TRBD1 matches 8 bases. V shed 0 bases, J shed 9 bases, and the junction held 8 bases outside the gene matches. The CDR3 length is 15 residues. Germline V gives CDR1 SGHKS, CDR2 YYEKEE (reference sequence). The CDR3 reads CASSLGQGLFGEQFF. The CDR3 DNA follows: TGTGCCAGCAGCTTGGGACAGGGGTTGTTTGGTGAGCAGTTCTTC.

This clonotype was seen ten or more times. V and J are TRBV6-4 and TRBJ2-1, with 14 bases fitting TRBD2. The length of the CDR3 is 16 residues. V dropped 5 bases and J dropped 6; count of bases not matched to a gene: 6. Germline loops: CDR1 MRHNA, CDR2 SNTAGT. The CDR3 nucleotides are TGTGCCAGCAGTCAGGGACTAGCGGGAGCCGGCAATGAGCAGTTCTTC. The encoded protein is CASSQGLAGAGNEQFF.

This clonotype was observed a handful of times. The rearrangement links TRBV6-4 to TRBJ2-7; 14 bases map to TRBD2. The CDR3 runs to 18 residues. The V gene's germline CDR1 is MRHNA and CDR2 SNTAGT. Trimming removed 5 bases from V and 2 bases from J; junction bases left unmatched: 11. The CDR3 here is CASSPGTSGRGVPYEQYF. The CDR3 DNA is TGTGCCAGCAGTCCAGGGACTAGCGGGAGAGGGGTCCCCTACGAGCAGTACTTC.

The chain carries TRBV12-3 or TRBV12-4 and TRBJ2-1; 7 bases match TRBD1. The CDR3 is 17 amino acids. The J segment lost 0 bases and the V segment lost 5 bases, leaving 10 bases of the junction unmatched. CDR3 nucleotide sequence: TGTGCCAGCAGTCCGAACAGGGGATCGAGCTCCTACAATGAGCAGTTCTTC. Its protein is CASSPNRGSSSYNEQFF.

The V gene is TRBV27, the J gene TRBJ2-3; D call uncertain. The CDR3 sequence is 15 residues long. V was trimmed by 2 bases and J by 1 base, leaving 10 bases between them. Per germline, CDR1 MNHEY and CDR2 SMNVEV (reference sequence). The CDR3 reads CASSLQYDRTDTQYF. Written as DNA, the CDR3 is TGTGCCAGCAGTTTACAATACGATCGCACAGATACGCAGTATTTT.

This clonotype has a count of ten or more. The chain links TRBV7-2 to TRBJ2-7; no clear D. The CDR3 is made up of 11 amino acids. CDR1 is SGHTA, CDR2 FQGNSA, per germline. The V gene lost 5 bases and the J gene lost 0 bases, with 2 bases spanning the gap. The CDR3 region is CASSTSYEQYF. CDR3 in DNA: TGTGCCAGCAGCACCTCCTACGAGCAGTACTTC.